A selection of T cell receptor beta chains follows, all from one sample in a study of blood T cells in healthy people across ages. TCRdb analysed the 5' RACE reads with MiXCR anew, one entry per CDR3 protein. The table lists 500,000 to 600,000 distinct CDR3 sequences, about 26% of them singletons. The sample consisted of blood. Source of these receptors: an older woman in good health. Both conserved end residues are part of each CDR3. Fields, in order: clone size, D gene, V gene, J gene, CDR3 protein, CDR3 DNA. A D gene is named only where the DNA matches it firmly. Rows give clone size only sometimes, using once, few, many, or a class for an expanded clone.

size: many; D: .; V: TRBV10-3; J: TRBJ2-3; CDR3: CATGPGLAGTDTQYF; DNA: TGTGCCACGGGGCCCGGGCTAGCTGGTACAGATACGCAGTATTTT
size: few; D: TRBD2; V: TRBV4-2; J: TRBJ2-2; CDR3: CASSHPSGGAYTGELFF; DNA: TGTGCCAGCAGCCATCCAAGCGGGGGGGCCTACACCGGGGAGCTGTTTTTT
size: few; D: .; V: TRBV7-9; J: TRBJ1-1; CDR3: CASSPTARSTEAFF; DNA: TGTGCCAGCAGCCCGACAGCCCGGAGCACTGAAGCTTTCTTT
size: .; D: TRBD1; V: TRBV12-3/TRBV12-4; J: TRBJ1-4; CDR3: CASRSTGGQKKLFF; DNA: TGTGCCAGCAGATCCACAGGGGGCCAAAAAAAACTGTTTTTT
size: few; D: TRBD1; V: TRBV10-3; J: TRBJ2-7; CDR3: CAISSTGLEYEQYF; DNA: TGTGCCATCAGCTCGACAGGGTTAGAGTACGAGCAGTACTTC
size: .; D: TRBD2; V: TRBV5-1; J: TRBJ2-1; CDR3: CASSLSLAGGKYNEQFF; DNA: TGCGCCAGCAGCTTGTCACTAGCGGGGGGGAAATACAATGAGCAGTTCTTC
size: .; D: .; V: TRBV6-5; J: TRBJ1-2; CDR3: CASSYKSGADGYTF; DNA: TGTGCCAGCAGTTACAAATCAGGGGCGGATGGCTACACCTTC
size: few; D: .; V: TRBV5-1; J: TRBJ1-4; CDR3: CASSFSESGEKLFF; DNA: TGCGCCAGCAGCTTTTCAGAAAGTGGCGAAAAACTGTTTTTT
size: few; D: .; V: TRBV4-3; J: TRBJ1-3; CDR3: CASSQGAGGNTIYF; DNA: TGCGCCAGCAGCCAGGGGGCTGGAGGAAACACCATATATTTT
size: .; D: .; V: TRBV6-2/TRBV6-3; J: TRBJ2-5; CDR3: CASSHLQTMQETQYF; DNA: TGTGCCAGCAGCCACTTGCAGACTATGCAAGAGACCCAGTACTTC
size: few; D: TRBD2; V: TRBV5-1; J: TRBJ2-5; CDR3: CASSLLRGGETQYF; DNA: TGCGCCAGCAGCCTACTTAGGGGAGGGGAGACCCAGTACTTC
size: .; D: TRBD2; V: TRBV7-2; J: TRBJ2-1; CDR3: CASSGAGTSGYNEQFF; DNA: TGTGCCAGCAGCGGAGCCGGGACTAGCGGTTACAATGAGCAGTTCTTC
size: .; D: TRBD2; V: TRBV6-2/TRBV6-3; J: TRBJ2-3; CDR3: CASLSGGSTDTQYF; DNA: TGTGCCAGCCTAAGCGGGGGGAGCACAGATACGCAGTATTTT
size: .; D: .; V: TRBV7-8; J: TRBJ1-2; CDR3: CASSLDRWNGYTF; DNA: TGTGCCAGCAGCTTAGACAGGTGGAACGGCTACACCTTC
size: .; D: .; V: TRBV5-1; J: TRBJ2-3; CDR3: CASSLDNTDTQYF; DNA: TGCGCCAGCAGCCTGGACAACACAGATACGCAGTATTTT
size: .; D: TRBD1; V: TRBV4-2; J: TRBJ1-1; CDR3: CASSLGQALMNTEAFF; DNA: TGTGCCAGCAGCTTAGGACAGGCCTTGATGAACACTGAAGCTTTCTTT
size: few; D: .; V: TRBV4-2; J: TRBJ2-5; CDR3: CASSQGITGETQYF; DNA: TGTGCCAGCAGCCAAGGGATAACGGGGGAGACCCAGTACTTC
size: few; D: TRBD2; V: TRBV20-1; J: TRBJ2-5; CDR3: CNARVGGGETQYF; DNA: TGCAATGCTAGAGTCGGGGGAGGGGAGACCCAGTACTTC
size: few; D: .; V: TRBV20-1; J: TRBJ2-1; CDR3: CSAGSWSHNEQFF; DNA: TGCAGTGCTGGATCATGGAGCCACAATGAGCAGTTCTTC
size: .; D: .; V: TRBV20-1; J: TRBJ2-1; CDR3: CSATRGENEQFF; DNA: TGCAGTGCTACCCGGGGTGAGAATGAGCAGTTCTTC
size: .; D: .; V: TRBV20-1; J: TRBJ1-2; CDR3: CSARTDSYGYTF; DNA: TGCAGTGCCAGAACGGACAGCTATGGCTACACCTTC
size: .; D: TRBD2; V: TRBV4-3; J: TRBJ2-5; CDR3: CASSQGLAGSQETQYF; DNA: TGCGCCAGCAGCCAAGGACTAGCGGGGAGCCAAGAGACCCAGTACTTC
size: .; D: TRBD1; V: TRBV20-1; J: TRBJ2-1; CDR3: CSAETGYEQFF; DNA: TGCAGTGCCGAGACAGGGTATGAGCAGTTCTTC
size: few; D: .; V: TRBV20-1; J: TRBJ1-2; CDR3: CSARYGGRTNHGYTF; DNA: TGCAGTGCTAGATACGGGGGGAGGACTAACCATGGCTACACCTTC
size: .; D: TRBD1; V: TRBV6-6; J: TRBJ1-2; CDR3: CASSSTGVDGYTF; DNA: TGTGCCAGCAGTTCAACAGGGGTCGATGGCTACACCTTC
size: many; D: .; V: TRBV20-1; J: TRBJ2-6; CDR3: CSANQGSSGANVLTF; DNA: TGCAGTGCTAATCAAGGCAGCTCTGGGGCCAACGTCCTGACTTTC
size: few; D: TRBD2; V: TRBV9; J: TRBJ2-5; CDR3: CASSVGLAGTQQETQYF; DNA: TGTGCCAGCAGCGTAGGACTAGCGGGGACACAGCAAGAGACCCAGTACTTC
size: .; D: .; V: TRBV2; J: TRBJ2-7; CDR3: CASSEQGLHEQYF; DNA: TGTGCCAGCAGCGAACAGGGTCTCCACGAGCAGTACTTC
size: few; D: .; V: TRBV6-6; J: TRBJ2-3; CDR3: CASATAYTQYF; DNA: TGTGCCAGTGCCACCGCATATACGCAGTATTTT
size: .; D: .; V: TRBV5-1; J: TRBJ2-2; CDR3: CASSGGFTGELFF; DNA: TGCGCCAGCTCCGGCGGGTTCACCGGGGAGCTGTTTTTT
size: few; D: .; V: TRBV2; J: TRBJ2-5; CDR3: CASWGPEGSQETQYF; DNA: TGTGCCAGCTGGGGCCCGGAGGGCTCCCAAGAGACCCAGTACTTC
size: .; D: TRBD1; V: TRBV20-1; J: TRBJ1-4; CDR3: CSASIPGQGATNEKLFF; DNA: TGCAGTGCTAGCATACCGGGACAGGGAGCAACTAATGAAAAACTGTTTTTT
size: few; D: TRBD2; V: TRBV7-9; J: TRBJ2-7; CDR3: CASSSADGGTYEQYF; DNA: TGTGCCAGCAGTTCCGCGGACGGGGGGACCTACGAGCAGTACTTC
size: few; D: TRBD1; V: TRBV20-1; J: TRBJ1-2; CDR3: CSAGKQGAVVGYTF; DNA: TGCAGTGCTGGGAAACAGGGGGCAGTTGTTGGCTACACCTTC
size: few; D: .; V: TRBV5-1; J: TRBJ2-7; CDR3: CASSLGHSSSYERYF; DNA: TGCGCCAGCAGCTTGGGACATTCGAGCTCCTACGAGCGGTACTTC
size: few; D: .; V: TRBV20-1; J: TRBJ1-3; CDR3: CSAGGAGNTIYF; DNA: TGCAGTGCTGGGGGGGCTGGAAACACCATATATTTT
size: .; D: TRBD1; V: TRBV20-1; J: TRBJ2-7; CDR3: CSARDVGQGGEQYF; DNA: TGCAGTGCTAGAGATGTCGGACAGGGCGGCGAGCAGTACTTC
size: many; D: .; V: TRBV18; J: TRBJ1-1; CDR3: CASSPPRREAFF; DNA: TGTGCCAGCTCACCACCCAGGAGGGAAGCTTTCTTT
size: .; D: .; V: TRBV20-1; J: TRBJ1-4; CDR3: CSARGPGTEKLFF; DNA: TGCAGTGCTAGGGGCCCCGGTACGGAAAAACTGTTTTTT
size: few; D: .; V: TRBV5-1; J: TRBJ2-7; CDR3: CASSLAEGYEQYF; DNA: TGCGCCAGCAGCTTGGCCGAGGGCTACGAGCAGTACTTC
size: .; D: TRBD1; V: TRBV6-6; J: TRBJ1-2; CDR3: CASSHGQDYVYTF; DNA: TGTGCCAGCAGTCACGGACAGGACTATGTCTACACCTTC
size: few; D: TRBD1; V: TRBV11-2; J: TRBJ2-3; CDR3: CASSTKDRVRGDTQYF; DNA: TGTGCCAGCAGCACTAAAGACAGGGTTCGAGGAGATACGCAGTATTTT
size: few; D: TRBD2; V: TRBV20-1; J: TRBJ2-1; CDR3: CSARDPSGGTSSYNEQFF; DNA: TGCAGTGCTAGAGATCCTAGCGGGGGAACCAGCTCCTACAATGAGCAGTTCTTC
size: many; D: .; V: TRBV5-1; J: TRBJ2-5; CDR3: CASSPGFQETQYF; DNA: TGCGCCAGCAGCCCGGGATTTCAAGAGACCCAGTACTTC
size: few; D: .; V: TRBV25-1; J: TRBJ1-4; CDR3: CASSGGRATNEKLFF; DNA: TGTGCCAGCAGTGGGGGGAGGGCAACTAATGAAAAACTGTTTTTT